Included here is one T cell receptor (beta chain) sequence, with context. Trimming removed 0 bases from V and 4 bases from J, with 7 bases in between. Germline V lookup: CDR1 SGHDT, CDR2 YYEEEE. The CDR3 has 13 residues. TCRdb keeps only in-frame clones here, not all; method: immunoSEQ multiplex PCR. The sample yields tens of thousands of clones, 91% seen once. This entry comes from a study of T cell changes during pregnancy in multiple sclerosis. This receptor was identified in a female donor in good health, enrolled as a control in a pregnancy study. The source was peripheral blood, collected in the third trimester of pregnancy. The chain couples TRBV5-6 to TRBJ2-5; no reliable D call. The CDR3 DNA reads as TGTGCCAGCAGCTTGGAGGCAGGAGAGACCCAGTACTTC. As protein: CASSLEAGETQYF.